The sequence of this T cell receptor beta chain was determined in a study of blood T cells in healthy people across ages (dated by TCRdb to the mid-2010s). Some background on the complete study: In model experiments, template switching captured roughly one uniquely barcoded TCR beta cDNA molecule for every two T cells. Age-related changes in TCR beta repertoire diversity were measured in the study by deep sequencing normalized with unique cDNA molecular identifiers. Donors were grouped into four age groups: young (average 16 years), middle-aged (roughly 38), aged (around 66) and long-lived (approximately 82). To avoid experimental bias, donors of different ages were spread randomly across the sequencing lanes. The study analyzed two additional independent replicas of 1 million unique cDNA reads from the same blood draw for two donors, one aged 18 to 30 and one aged 80 or older.

Library method: 5' RACE. The reads were generated on an Illumina HiSeq 2500. A second PCR of roughly 7 to 12 cycles was run with a J-beta primer mix and a sample-barcoded 5' primer. A unique molecular identifier was introduced onto each TCR beta cDNA molecule by a template-switch 5' adaptor carrying 12 random nucleotides. Each sample yielded at least 3 million CDR3-containing paired-end reads. All of the RNA was converted into first-strand cDNA using the Mint cDNA synthesis kit, with a TRBC-specific oligonucleotide serving as the primer. All cDNA was treated with uracil-DNA glycosylase and then went through a first 18-cycle PCR with the universal primers M1SS and BC2_uni_R. Under the source paper's analysis protocol: Normalization of each sample was performed by random selection of 1 million high-quality reads, each carrying a distinct molecular identifier. Instead of being binned into consensus sequences, reads with shared molecular identifiers were discarded. MiTCR, with a Q25 quality threshold and the strictest error-elimination algorithm, was used for CDR3 identification, clonotype clustering and error correction. A nonparametric unseen species model with Euler transformation was used to estimate lower-bound total TCR beta diversity. The public reads were run again by TCRdb, first through fastp at Q25 and then through MiXCR, and only productive beta chains were kept. Identical CDR3 proteins give one entry, which carries the most common genes and DNA. These V and J calls are TCRdb output, not the study's own analysis. The sample table contains 850,000 to 1,000,000 distinct CDR3 sequences; only one count was recorded for roughly 51% of them. The ten largest clones take up around 21% of the sample.

CDR1 and CDR2 (SQVTM, ANQGSEA) derive from the germline V gene. Reading from cysteine to phenylalanine, the CDR3 counts 12 amino acids. Of all the DNA, just the CDR3 is kept, 36 bases in frame from base 1. V lost 7 bases and J lost 3 bases, and the count of bases not matched to a germline gene is 4. Systemically healthy Caucasian individuals from Russia, 35 to 50 in total and aged about 6 to 95 years, were included as donors. About 10 milliliters of peripheral blood were drawn from each donor into EDTA-treated Vacutainer tubes. Ficoll-Paque density-gradient centrifugation was used to isolate PBMCs, with at least 6.5 million obtained per sample. Trizol reagent was used to extract total RNA from the PBMCs, yielding at least 5 micrograms per sample. For every donor, an aliquot of PBMCs went through flow cytometry to measure the percentages of naive CD45RAhigh/CD27high T cells. What the work shows at the level of the full study, not this receptor alone: Because profiling used bulk unsorted PBMCs, naive and antigen-experienced compartments could not be compared conclusively. There was a strong correlation between observed TCR beta diversity and the percentage of naive T cells measured by flow cytometry. The long-lived group showed more naive CD4+ T cells, fewer expanded clones and increased TCR diversity than the aged group, suggesting age selection. Donor CMV infection status was unknown, potentially confounding age-related changes in expanded clonotypes. Estimates of total diversity based on one million sequenced T cells were regarded as lower bounds and as underestimates. Observed TCR beta diversity per million T cells fell roughly linearly with age, and a significant reduction was already apparent by age roughly 40.

In its sample, this clonotype was seen a few times. Its antigen is still unknown. No much larger clone is present one base from it, and per-base qualities are unavailable. Recombination linked TRBV29-1 to TRBJ2-3, and TRBD1 aligns with 7 junction nucleotides. This TCR was recovered from a woman aged 60-75 years in good health. Material for sequencing was blood. In nucleotide form, the sequence is TGCAGCGGCACAGGGGAAACAGATACGCAGTATTTT. This yields the protein CSGTGETDTQYF.